These 14 T cell receptor beta chains originate from one sample sequenced in a study of cytomegalovirus exposure and HLA in healthy donors. PCR was performed using 60 Vbeta and 13 Jbeta primers. Measured with immunoSEQ multiplex PCR; TCRdb has only the in-frame clones, and not every one. The listing contains some 89,000 clones. Input material: PBMCs. The receptors were gathered from a woman aged 25 to 39 in good health and CMV-seronegative.

The chain combines TRBV7-6 with TRBJ1-2, with 7 bases fitting TRBD1. Germline loops: CDR1 SGHVS, CDR2 FNYEAQ. The CDR3 has 13 residues. V lost 5 bases to trimming and J lost 7 bases; unmatched junction nucleotides: 7. The CDR3 bases are TGTGCCAGCAGCCCACCAGGGGGACCTGGCTACACCTTC. Residues: CASSPPGGPGYTF.

This chain connects TRBV9 to TRBJ1-6; 7 nucleotides line up with TRBD1. The CDR3 runs to 16 residues. The germline V gene encodes CDR1 SGDLS and CDR2 YYNGEE. The junction had 7 bases not matched to a gene; V was cut back by 4 bases and J by 3 bases. The DNA for the CDR3 is TGTGCCAGCAGCCAACGGGACAGCTACTATAATTCACCCCTCCACTTT. This translates into CASSQRDSYYNSPLHF.

The chain uses TRBV7-9 and TRBJ2-1; TRBD1 matches 8 bases. Per germline, CDR1 SEHNR and CDR2 FQNEAQ (reference sequence). The V segment lost 4 bases and the J segment 5 bases; nucleotides outside the gene matches: 10. The CDR3 sequence is 16 residues long. The chain's CDR3 is CASSSSTGGPHNEQFF. The CDR3 region has the DNA TGTGCCAGCAGCTCAAGTACAGGGGGTCCCCACAATGAGCAGTTCTTC.

The chain employs TRBV7-9 and TRBJ1-4, with D possibly TRBD1 on 6 matching bases. The length of the CDR3 is 15 residues. V lost 4 bases to trimming and J lost 5 bases, with 14 bases between them. Germline CDR1 is SEHNR and CDR2 is FQNEAQ (reference sequence). CDR3 region: CASSSPGTRNEKLFF. Written as DNA, the CDR3 is TGTGCCAGCAGCTCCCCCGGGACAAGGAATGAAAAACTGTTTTTT.

This sequence joins TRBV5-6 and TRBJ1-2; 7 positions match TRBD1. Germline trimming cut 2 bases from V and 2 bases from J; bases unmatched to any gene: 0. In germline, CDR1 is SGHDT, CDR2 YYEEEE. The CDR3 length is 13 residues. The CDR3 bases are TGTGCCAGCAGCTTACAGGGGAACTATGGCTACACCTTC. It is translated as CASSLQGNYGYTF.

Details on this clone: Germline is not matched at one junction end, which may reflect a read error. The rearrangement joins TRBV5-4 to TRBJ1-4, with D possibly being TRBD1 (5 bases). This CDR3 region has 14 residues. In germline, CDR1 is SGHNT, CDR2 YYREEE (reference sequence). The CDR3 DNA is TGTGCCAGCAGAGACGCGGGGACTAGTGAAAAACTGTTTTTT. Protein sequence: CASRDAGTSEKLFF.

The chain uses TRBV10-3 and TRBJ2-2; TRBD2 matches 7 bases. The length of the CDR3 is 18 residues. Germline V gene sequence: CDR1 ENHRY, CDR2 SYGVKD. V shed 2 bases and J 4 bases; nucleotides not matched to a gene: 13. The CDR3 region is CAISEGGIAGATTGELFF. The CDR3 region has the DNA TGTGCCATCAGTGAGGGGGGGATTGCGGGAGCCACCACCGGGGAGCTGTTTTTT.

This chain links TRBV5-6 with TRBJ2-7; D perhaps matches TRBD1 (5 bases). The CDR3 contains 15 residues. The V end lost 2 bases, the J end lost 2 bases, and 14 bases lay between the germline ends. Per germline, CDR1 SGHDT and CDR2 YYEEEE. CDR3 region: CASSFGQGSTYEQYF. CDR3 nucleotide sequence: TGTGCCAGCAGCTTCGGGCAGGGATCAACCTACGAGCAGTACTTC.

Regarding this clone: The junction shows a germline mismatch at one end, possibly a read error. The chain links TRBV7-7 to TRBJ1-4; tentative D call: TRBD1 (6 bases). Germline assignment: CDR1 SSHAT and CDR2 FNYEAQ (reference sequence). The CDR3 has 15 residues. The CDR3 loop reads CASSSAGARGEKLFF. In DNA form, the CDR3 reads TGTGCTAGCAGCTCGGCGGGGGCGCGGGGTGAAAAACTGTTTTTT.

The gene calls are TRBV10-3 and TRBJ2-3; 9 bases map to TRBD1. V trimming: 2 bases; J trimming: 0 bases; junction bases outside the gene matches: 3. The CDR3 length is 16 residues. Germline V gives CDR1 ENHRY, CDR2 SYGVKD. CDR3 in amino acids: CAISERQGGSTDTQYF. As DNA, the CDR3 is TGTGCCATCAGTGAGAGACAGGGGGGCAGCACAGATACGCAGTATTTT.

The V call is TRBV6-1, the J call TRBJ1-1; 7 bases agree with TRBD1. The J segment lost 3 bases and the V segment lost 3 bases, leaving 10 bases of the junction unmatched. The CDR3 totals 16 residues. CDR1 and CDR2 (germline): MNHNS, SASEGT. The CDR3 DNA is TGTGCCAGCAGTGACCCTAGACAGGGTAGGGACACTGAAGCTTTCTTT. Encoded protein: CASSDPRQGRDTEAFF.

The gene calls are TRBV28 and TRBJ1-2, with TRBD1 as a possible D gene (5 bases). V gave up 6 bases and J gave up 7 bases, with 18 bases separating them. The CDR3 length is 14 residues. Germline V gene sequence: CDR1 MDHEN, CDR2 SYDVKM. CDR3: CASSLRAYGGGYTF. The CDR3 DNA reads TGTGCCAGCAGCCTCAGGGCCTACGGGGGTGGCTACACCTTC.

The rearrangement joins TRBV27 to TRBJ2-7; weak D call: TRBD2 (6 bases). Germline values: CDR1 MNHEY, CDR2 SMNVEV (reference sequence). The CDR3 spans 16 residues. Between the trimmed V and J ends, which lost 6 bases and 3 bases, there was a span of 21 bases. The CDR3 DNA sequence: TGTGCCAGCAGCCAAAAGGGATGGCGGGAAGTCTACGAGCAGTACTTC. It translates to CASSQKGWREVYEQYF.

The chain uses TRBV5-4 and TRBJ2-7, with D perhaps TRBD2 (6 bases). Trimming removed 4 bases at V and 2 bases at J, with 13 bases between. CDR1 SGHNT and CDR2 YYREEE come from the germline V gene (reference sequence). The CDR3 has 14 amino acids. CDR3: CASSPLAGTYEQYF. DNA of the CDR3: TGTGCCAGCAGCCCACTAGCCGGGACCTACGAGCAGTACTTC.